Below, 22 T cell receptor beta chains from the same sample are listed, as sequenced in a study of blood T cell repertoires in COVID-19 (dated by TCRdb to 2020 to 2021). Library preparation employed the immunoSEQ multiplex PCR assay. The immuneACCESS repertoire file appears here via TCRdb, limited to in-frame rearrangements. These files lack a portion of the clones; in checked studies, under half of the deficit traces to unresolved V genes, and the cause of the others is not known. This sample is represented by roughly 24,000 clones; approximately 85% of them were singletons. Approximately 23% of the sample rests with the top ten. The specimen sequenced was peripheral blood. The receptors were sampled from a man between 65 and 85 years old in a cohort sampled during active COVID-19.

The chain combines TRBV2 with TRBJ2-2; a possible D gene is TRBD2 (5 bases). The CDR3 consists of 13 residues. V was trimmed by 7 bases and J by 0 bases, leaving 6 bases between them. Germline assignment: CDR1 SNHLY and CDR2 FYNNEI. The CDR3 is CASNGANTGELFF. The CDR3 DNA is TGTGCCAGCAACGGGGCGAACACCGGGGAGCTGTTTTTT.

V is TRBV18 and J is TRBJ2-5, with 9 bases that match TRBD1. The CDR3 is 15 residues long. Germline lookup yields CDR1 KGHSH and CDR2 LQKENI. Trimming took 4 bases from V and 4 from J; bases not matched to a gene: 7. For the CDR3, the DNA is TGTGCCAGCTCACGACGGACAGGGGACAGAGAGACCCAGTACTTC. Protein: CASSRRTGDRETQYF.

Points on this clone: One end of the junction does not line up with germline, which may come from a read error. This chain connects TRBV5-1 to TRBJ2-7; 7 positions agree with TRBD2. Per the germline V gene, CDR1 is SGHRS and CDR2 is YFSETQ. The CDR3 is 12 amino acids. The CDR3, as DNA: TGCGCCAGCAGCCCGGGTACGAGGGAGGGTGTGTTC. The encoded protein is CASSPGTREGVF.

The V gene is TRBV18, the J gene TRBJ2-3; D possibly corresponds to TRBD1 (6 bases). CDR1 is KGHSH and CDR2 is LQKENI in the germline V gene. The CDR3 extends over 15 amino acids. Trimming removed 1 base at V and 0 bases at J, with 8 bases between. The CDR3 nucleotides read TGTGCCAGCTCACCACTGGACAGCAGCACAGATACGCAGTATTTT. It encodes CASSPLDSSTDTQYF.

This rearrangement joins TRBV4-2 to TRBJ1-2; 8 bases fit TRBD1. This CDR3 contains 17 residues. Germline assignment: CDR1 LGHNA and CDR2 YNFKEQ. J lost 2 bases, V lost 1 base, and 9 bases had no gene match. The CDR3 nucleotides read TGTGCCAGCAGCCAAGGGCTAAGTCAGGGGGCAAACTATGGCTACACCTTC. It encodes CASSQGLSQGANYGYTF.

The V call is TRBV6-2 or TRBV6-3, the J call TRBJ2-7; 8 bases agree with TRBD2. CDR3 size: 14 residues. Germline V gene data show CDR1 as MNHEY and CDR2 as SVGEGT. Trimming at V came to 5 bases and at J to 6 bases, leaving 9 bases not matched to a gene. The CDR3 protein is CASSVLAGSGEQYF. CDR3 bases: TGTGCCAGCAGTGTATTAGCGGGATCGGGCGAGCAGTACTTC.

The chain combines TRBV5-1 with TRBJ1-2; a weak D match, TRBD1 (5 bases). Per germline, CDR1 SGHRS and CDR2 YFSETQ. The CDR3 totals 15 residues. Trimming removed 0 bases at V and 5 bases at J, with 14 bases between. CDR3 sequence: CASSLVQVSGYGYTF. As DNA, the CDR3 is TGCGCCAGCAGCTTGGTCCAGGTTTCAGGGTATGGCTACACCTTC.

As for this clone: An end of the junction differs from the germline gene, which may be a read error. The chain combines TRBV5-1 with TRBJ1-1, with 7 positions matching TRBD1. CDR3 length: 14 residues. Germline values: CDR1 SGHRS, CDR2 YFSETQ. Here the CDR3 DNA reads TGCGCCAGCAGCCCGGGACAGACTCGTACTGAACCTTTCTTT. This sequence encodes CASSPGQTRTEPFF.

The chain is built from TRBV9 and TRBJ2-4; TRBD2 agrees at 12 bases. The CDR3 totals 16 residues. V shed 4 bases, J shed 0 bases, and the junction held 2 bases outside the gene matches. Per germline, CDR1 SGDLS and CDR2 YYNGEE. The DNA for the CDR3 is TGTGCCAGCAGCCCGGGACTAGCGGGAGCCAAAAACATTCAGTACTTC. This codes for CASSPGLAGAKNIQYF.

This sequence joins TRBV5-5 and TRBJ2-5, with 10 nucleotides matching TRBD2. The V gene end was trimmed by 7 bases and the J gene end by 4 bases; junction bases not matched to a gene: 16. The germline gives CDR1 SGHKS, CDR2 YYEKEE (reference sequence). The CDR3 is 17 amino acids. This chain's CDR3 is CASARSSGRQGRETQYF. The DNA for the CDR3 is TGTGCCAGCGCTAGGAGTAGCGGGAGGCAGGGGAGAGAGACCCAGTACTTC.

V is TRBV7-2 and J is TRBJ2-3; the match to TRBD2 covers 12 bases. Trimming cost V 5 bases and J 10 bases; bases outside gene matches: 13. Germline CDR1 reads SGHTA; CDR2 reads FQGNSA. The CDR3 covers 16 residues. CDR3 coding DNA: TGTGCCAGCAGCCCCCTCAGGGCTAGCGGGAGGGCCGCGCAGTATTTT. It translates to CASSPLRASGRAAQYF.

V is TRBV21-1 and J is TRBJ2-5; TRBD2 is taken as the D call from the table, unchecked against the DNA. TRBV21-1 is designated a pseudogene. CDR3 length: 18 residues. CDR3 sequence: CASSKGRGLAVLQETQYF. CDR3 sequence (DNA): TGTGCCAGCAGCAAAGGCAGGGGACTAGCGGTACTCCAAGAGACCCAGTACTTC.

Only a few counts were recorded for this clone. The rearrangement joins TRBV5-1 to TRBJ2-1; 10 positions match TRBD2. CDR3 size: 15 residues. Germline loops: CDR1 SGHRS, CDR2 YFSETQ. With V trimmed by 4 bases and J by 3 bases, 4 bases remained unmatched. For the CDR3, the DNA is TGCGCCAGCAGCACGGGACTAGCGATCTACAATGAGCAGTTCTTC. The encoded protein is CASSTGLAIYNEQFF.

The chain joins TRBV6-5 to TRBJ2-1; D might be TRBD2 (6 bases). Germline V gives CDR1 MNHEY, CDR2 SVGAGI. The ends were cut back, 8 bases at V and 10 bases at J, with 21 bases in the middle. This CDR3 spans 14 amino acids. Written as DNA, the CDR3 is TGTGCCAGCGGGGTAGCGGACGACCGCGGGGAGCAGTTCTTC. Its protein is CASGVADDRGEQFF.

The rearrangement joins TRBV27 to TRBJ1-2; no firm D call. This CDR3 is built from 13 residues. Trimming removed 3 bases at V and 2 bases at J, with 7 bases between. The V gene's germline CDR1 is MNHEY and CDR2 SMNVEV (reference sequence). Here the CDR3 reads CASSFQRNYGYTF. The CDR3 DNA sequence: TGTGCCAGCAGTTTTCAGAGGAACTATGGCTACACCTTC.

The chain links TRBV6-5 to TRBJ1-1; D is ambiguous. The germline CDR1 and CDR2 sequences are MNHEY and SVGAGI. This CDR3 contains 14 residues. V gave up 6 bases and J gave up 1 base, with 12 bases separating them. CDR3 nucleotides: TGTGCCAGCAGGGCAGGATTATCGAACACTGAAGCTTTCTTT. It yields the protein CASRAGLSNTEAFF.

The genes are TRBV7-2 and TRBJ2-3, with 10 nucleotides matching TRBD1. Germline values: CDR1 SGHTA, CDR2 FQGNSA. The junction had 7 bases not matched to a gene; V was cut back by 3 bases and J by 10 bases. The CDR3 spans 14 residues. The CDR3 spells CASSFVETGGSQYF. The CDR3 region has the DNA TGTGCCAGCAGCTTCGTCGAGACAGGGGGCTCGCAGTATTTT.

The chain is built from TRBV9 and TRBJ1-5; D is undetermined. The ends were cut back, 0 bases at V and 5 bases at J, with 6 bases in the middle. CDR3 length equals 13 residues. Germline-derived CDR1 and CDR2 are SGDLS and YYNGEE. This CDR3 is CASSVDVYQPQHF. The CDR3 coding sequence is TGTGCCAGCAGCGTAGATGTCTATCAGCCCCAGCATTTT.

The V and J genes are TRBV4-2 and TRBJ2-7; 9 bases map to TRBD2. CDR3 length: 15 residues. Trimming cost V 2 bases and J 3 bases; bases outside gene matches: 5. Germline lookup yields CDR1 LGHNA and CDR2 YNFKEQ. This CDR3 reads CASSQSPSGNYEQYF. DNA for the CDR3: TGTGCCAGCAGCCAATCCCCTAGCGGGAACTACGAGCAGTACTTC.

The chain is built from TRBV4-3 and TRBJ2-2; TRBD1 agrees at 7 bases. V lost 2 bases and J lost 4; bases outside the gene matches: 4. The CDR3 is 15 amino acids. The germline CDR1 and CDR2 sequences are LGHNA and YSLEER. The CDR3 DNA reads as TGCGCCAGCAGCCAACAACAGGGGACCACCGGGGAGCTGTTTTTT. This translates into CASSQQQGTTGELFF.

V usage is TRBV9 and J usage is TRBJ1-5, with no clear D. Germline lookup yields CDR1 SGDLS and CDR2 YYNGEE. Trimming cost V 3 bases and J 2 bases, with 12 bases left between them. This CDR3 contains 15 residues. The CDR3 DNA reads TGTGCCAGCAGCGCCTTTGAGGGAGGCAATCAGCCCCAGCATTTT. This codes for CASSAFEGGNQPQHF.

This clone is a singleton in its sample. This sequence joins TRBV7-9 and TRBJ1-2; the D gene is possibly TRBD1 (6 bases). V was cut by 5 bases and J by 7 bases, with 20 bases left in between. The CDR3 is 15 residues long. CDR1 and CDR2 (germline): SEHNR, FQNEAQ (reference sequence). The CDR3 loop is CASSEHRATFGGYTF. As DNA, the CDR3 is TGTGCCAGCAGCGAACACAGGGCAACCTTCGGTGGCTACACCTTC. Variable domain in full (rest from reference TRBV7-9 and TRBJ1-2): DTGVSQNPRHKITKRGQNVTFRCDPISEHNRLYWYRQTLGQGPEFLTYFQNEAQLEKSRLLSDRFSAERPKGSFSTLEIQRTEQGDSAMYLCASSEHRATFGGYTFGSGTRLTVV.